The clone carrying this TCR beta chain was observed a handful of times. Its antigen is not identified. TCRdb independently ran MiXCR on the RT-PCR reads; one entry per CDR3 protein. The sample lists about 300,000 distinct CDR3 sequences, roughly 22% occurring once. The source of the sample is a study of response to subunit inactivated influenza vaccine. Study-wide results and caveats: Each seasonal influenza vaccination recruits few new T cells, the authors suggested.

The V gene's germline CDR1 is SQVTM and CDR2 ANQGSEA. The length of the CDR3 is 13 residues. Trimming removed 7 bases from V and 0 bases from J, with 12 bases in between. The J gene is TRBJ1-1, the V gene TRBV29-1; D is unclear. The clonotype comes from a man aged 50-75 years who received an inactivated influenza vaccine. The source was PBMCs from blood, collected 21 months after vaccination. Here the CDR3 reads CSGLAALNTEAFF. The CDR3, as DNA: TGCAGCGGCTTAGCTGCCCTGAACACTGAAGCTTTCTTT.